A single sample is the source of the 14 T cell receptor beta chains below, sequenced in a study of T-cell reconstitution after alpha-beta-depleted transplantation in children. The library targeted TCRbeta and was prepared with unique molecular identifiers. TCRdb passed the PCR reads through MiXCR, listing each CDR3 protein once. The table lists fewer than 550,000 distinct CDR3 sequences, under 12% of them singletons, with around 2% in the top ten. The sequences come from PBMCs, collected before TCRalphabeta/CD19-depleted stem cell transplant. The receptor source for this set is a child under 10 years old with inherited bone marrow failure, due to receive a stem cell transplant.

This clonotype was recorded many times. The rearrangement joins TRBV4-3 to TRBJ2-7; D gene uncertain. V was clipped by 1 base and J by 3 bases, with 7 bases between them. The germline gives CDR1 LGHNA, CDR2 YSLEER. CDR3 length: 13 residues. CDR3: CASSQVGHYEQYF. The CDR3 nucleotides read TGCGCCAGCAGCCAAGTAGGGCACTACGAGCAGTACTTC.

The V gene is TRBV19, the J gene TRBJ2-4; no definite D call. The germline CDR1 and CDR2 sequences are LNHDA and SQIVND (reference sequence). The CDR3 is made up of 16 amino acids. V lost 1 base to trimming and J lost 0 bases, with 10 bases between them. The CDR3 reads CASSIGPDRAKNIQYF. In DNA form, the CDR3 reads TGTGCCAGTAGTATAGGTCCGGACCGAGCCAAAAACATTCAGTACTTC.

This clonotype has a count of ten or more. V gene TRBV20-1 combines with J gene TRBJ2-3; TRBD2 matches at 11 bases. V was clipped by 1 base and J by 4 bases; unmatched bases: 4. Germline V lookup: CDR1 DFQATT, CDR2 SNEGSKA (reference sequence). This CDR3 is built from 15 residues. The CDR3, as DNA: TGCAGTGCTAGAGTTGCTAGCGGGAGGTCAGATACGCAGTATTTT. This translates into CSARVASGRSDTQYF.

The chain uses TRBV19 and TRBJ1-1, with D tentatively TRBD1 (5 bases). Germline values: CDR1 LNHDA, CDR2 SQIVND (reference sequence). V was shortened by 9 bases and J by 4 bases, with 15 bases between the two germline ends. The length of the CDR3 is 13 residues. CDR3 residues: CASGRRGGTEAFF. Here the CDR3 DNA reads TGTGCCAGCGGGCGACGGGGGGGCACTGAAGCTTTCTTT.

This clonotype came up a few times. The V and J genes are TRBV20-1 and TRBJ2-3; 12 bases match TRBD2. The CDR3 spans 16 residues. Germline V lookup: CDR1 DFQATT, CDR2 SNEGSKA (reference sequence). V was pared by 6 bases and J by 5 bases, with 12 bases of the junction left unmatched. The CDR3 here is CSAEGIASGRGDTQYF. For the CDR3, the DNA is TGCAGTGCCGAGGGTATAGCTAGCGGGAGGGGAGATACGCAGTATTTT.

This clonotype was seen repeatedly, ten times or more. For the CDR3, the DNA is TGCGCCACGTCCCGGGACAGGTCCTACGAGCAGTACTTC. Protein sequence: CATSRDRSYEQYF. The J gene is TRBJ2-7, the V gene TRBV5-1; 8 bases map to TRBD1. The CDR3 spans 13 residues. The ends lost 9 bases at V and 1 base at J; junction bases unmatched: 6. The germline CDR1 and CDR2 sequences are SGHRS and YFSETQ.

The table lists this clonotype with many counts. This rearrangement joins TRBV11-2 to TRBJ2-1, with 9 bases matching TRBD2. J was trimmed by 4 bases and V by 4 bases; bases with no gene match: 11. The CDR3 runs 17 residues. From germline, CDR1 is SGHAT and CDR2 FQNNGV. The CDR3 nucleotides are TGTGCCAGCAGCTCTCTTAGCGGGAGAGGATGGTACAATGAGCAGTTCTTC. This translates into CASSSLSGRGWYNEQFF.

In its sample, this clonotype was seen many times. The gene calls are TRBV3-1 and TRBJ2-7; 7 bases line up with TRBD2. This CDR3 spans 15 amino acids. CDR1 and CDR2 (germline): LGHDT, YNNKEL (reference sequence). The junction had 8 bases not matched to a gene; V was cut back by 1 base and J by 5 bases. CDR3 DNA sequence: TGTGCCAGCAGCCAAGTCACGGGAGGTTTCGACGAGCAGTACTTC. As protein: CASSQVTGGFDEQYF.

This clonotype was observed many times. The chain carries TRBV7-2 and TRBJ2-1, with a weak D call TRBD2 (7 bases). Germline V gives CDR1 SGHTA, CDR2 FQGNSA. V was clipped by 7 bases and J by 5 bases, with 18 bases between them. The CDR3 covers 15 residues. CDR3 DNA: TGTGCCAGCACAAGACAGGTGGGGGGGGACAATGAGCAGTTCTTC. Protein: CASTRQVGGDNEQFF.

The chain combines TRBV12-3 or TRBV12-4 with TRBJ2-7; TRBD2 matches 11 bases. The V segment lost 11 bases and the J segment 6 bases; nucleotides outside the gene matches: 27. CDR3 size: 19 residues. CDR3: CAFSLGTSGSSNILAEQYF. In nucleotides, the CDR3 is TGTGCCTTCAGTTTGGGAACTAGCGGGAGTTCAAATATTTTAGCCGAGCAGTACTTC.

This clonotype was counted ten times or more. V is TRBV28 and J is TRBJ1-2; D is perhaps TRBD1 (6 bases). Trimming took 4 bases from V and 2 from J, leaving 17 bases between them. Germline CDR1 MDHEN, CDR2 SYDVKM. The CDR3 has 16 residues. The CDR3 coding sequence is TGTGCCAGCAGTTCCTACCGGGACAAGGGGAACTATGGCTACACCTTC. Its translation: CASSSYRDKGNYGYTF.

The sample holds one count of this clonotype. This may come from a read error, since a much larger clone is one base off. The chain carries TRBV29-1 and TRBJ2-3, with D maybe TRBD2 (7 bases). This CDR3 comprises 15 residues. The germline V gene has CDR1 SQVTM and CDR2 ANQGSEA. The V and J ends lost 4 bases and 2 bases respectively, with 16 bases between them. The CDR3 DNA follows: TGCAGCGTTGCCCATGGGGGGGCATCCACAGATACGCAGTATTTT. It yields the protein CSVAHGGASTDTQYF.

In this sample, this clonotype turned up a few times. The CDR3 here is CSARGVKGGNSPLHF. In DNA, the CDR3 is TGCAGTGCTAGGGGGGTTAAGGGCGGCAATTCACCCCTCCACTTT. The chain carries TRBV20-1 and TRBJ1-6; D may be TRBD1 (5 bases). V lost 3 bases to trimming and J lost 7 bases, with 16 bases between them. Germline lookup yields CDR1 DFQATT and CDR2 SNEGSKA (reference sequence). This CDR3 region has 15 residues.

The rearrangement links TRBV28 to TRBJ1-1, with D uncertain. The CDR3 loop spans 14 amino acids. V lost 4 bases to trimming and J lost 2 bases, with 11 bases between them. Germline CDR1 and CDR2: MDHEN and SYDVKM. The CDR3 loop reads CASSSPARNTEAFF. The CDR3 region has the DNA TGTGCCAGCAGTTCCCCCGCCAGAAACACTGAAGCTTTCTTT.